This is a list of T cell receptor beta chains from one sample in a study of cytomegalovirus exposure and HLA in healthy donors. Only in-frame clones appear in the TCRdb table, and some are missing; sequencing was by immunoSEQ multiplex PCR. In the table there are fewer than 250,000 clones, 65% to 80% of which are singletons. The sample consisted of PBMCs. The receptors were sampled from a man aged 40-55 years in good health and CMV-seronegative. Both conserved end residues are part of each CDR3. The order of the fields is J gene, V gene, CDR3 protein.

>TRBJ2-7|TRBV15
CATSRGTGVWDEQYF
>TRBJ1-2|TRBV4-1
CASRPIGGILNYGYTF
>TRBJ1-1|TRBV15
CATSRGGRESTEAFF
>TRBJ2-1|TRBV6-5
CASSYSDRGAEQFF
>TRBJ2-4|TRBV6-4
CASSESSRENIQYF
>TRBJ1-3|TRBV25-1
CASKTGGNGNTIYF
>TRBJ2-7|TRBV7-6
CASSVGGNYYEQYF
>TRBJ2-1|TRBV1
CTSSQEPGLAGGTLPSEQFF
>TRBJ2-3|TRBV11-2
CASSSTADTQYF
>TRBJ2-5|TRBV4-1
CASSQRLQYQETQYF
>TRBJ2-6|TRBV30
CAWSLGLSGANVLAF
>TRBJ2-5|TRBV4-2
CASSQDRLAKTQYF
>TRBJ2-1|TRBV25-1
CASTLGVPLNEQFF
>TRBJ1-5|TRBV15
CATSKEQGSNQPQHF
>TRBJ2-5|TRBV6-5
CASRPPTGYQETQYF
>TRBJ2-5|TRBV4-1
CASSQTAGLNQETQYF
>TRBJ2-2|TRBV6-6
CASTGTGNTGELFF
>TRBJ2-2|TRBV11-2
CASSRLQGGTGELFF
>TRBJ2-3|TRBV7-2
CASSRWGQGTSTDTQYF
>TRBJ1-4|TRBV5-1
CAGSLVGNTGNEKLFF
>TRBJ1-4|TRBV7-6
CASSLVEAFNEKLFF
>TRBJ1-1|TRBV19
CASSTQGLEAFF
>TRBJ2-7|TRBV18
CASSPRSGAYEQYF
>TRBJ1-3|TRBV6-1
CASSGQFGNTIYF
>TRBJ2-3|TRBV7-3
CASSRGWARETDTQYF
>TRBJ1-2|TRBV30
CASKEGAGSNYGYTF
>TRBJ2-7|TRBV27
CASSPDREPSYEQYF
>TRBJ2-3|TRBV5-6
CASSQAQSRVVDADTQYF
>TRBJ1-5|TRBV19
CASSIQGRGQPQHF
>TRBJ1-2|TRBV19
CASSMVGTYYGYTF
>TRBJ1-3|TRBV9
CASSAGSSGNTIYF
>TRBJ1-6|TRBV6-5
CASSYSGDDNSPLHF
>TRBJ2-5|TRBV5-1
CASSLTSGGQETQYF
>TRBJ2-4|TRBV6-1
CASESNDGQLYF
>TRBJ2-7|TRBV27
CASSIWTGGTGEQYF
>TRBJ1-2|TRBV5-6
CASSLMTSPGRQFGYTF
>TRBJ2-1|TRBV4-1
CASSQLRLGNNEQFF
>TRBJ1-4|TRBV7-3
CASSSPDSNEKLFF
>TRBJ1-5|TRBV5-8
CASSLVGGVASNQPQHF
>TRBJ1-1|TRBV5-8
CASSFLQGLDTEAFF
>TRBJ1-2|TRBV19
CASSATGNNYGYTF
>TRBJ1-5|TRBV6-6
CASSYVGQGHQPQHF
>TRBJ1-1|TRBV5-1
CASSLDGLPEAFF
>TRBJ2-2|TRBV6-5
CASTSGGVGTGELFF
>TRBJ2-1|TRBV19
CASSLDRGLYNEQFF
>TRBJ2-7|TRBV2
CASRARLALSYEQYF
>TRBJ2-3|TRBV2
CASSVSSGSTDTQYF
>TRBJ2-2|TRBV6-5
CASEDRTNTGELFF
>TRBJ2-7|TRBV15
CATSRRLAQLLDEQYF
>TRBJ2-3|TRBV2
CASSVGEGSGLIDTQYF
>TRBJ2-1|TRBV20-1
CRSDSLNEQFF
>TRBJ1-2|TRBV28
CASRPVRGANYGYTF
>TRBJ2-2|TRBV7-9
CSSSPRRELNTGELFF
>TRBJ2-1|TRBV10-3
CAISESIRAGGGNEQFF
>TRBJ2-7|TRBV27
CASARTSGGAYEQYF
>TRBJ2-3|TRBV19
CASSPSVPTGDTQYF
>TRBJ1-1|TRBV6-1
CASSLSGPDTEAFF